This passage covers 18 T cell receptor beta chains from one sample sequenced in a study of shared clonotypes between healthy human individuals. The assay was immunoSEQ multiplex PCR, and TCRdb's table has in-frame clones only and misses some. The table has under 1,900,000 clones, approximately 98.5% seen once. The sample was naive CD4+ T cells sorted from blood. Stated subset: CD45RA+ positively selected. The receptor set was obtained from a young man in good health.

J is TRBJ2-1 and V is TRBV29-1; 8 positions agree with TRBD2. CDR3 length equals 16 residues. Trimming removed 5 bases from V and 3 bases from J; junction bases left unmatched: 12. Germline loops: CDR1 SQVTM, CDR2 ANQGSEA. The CDR3 loop reads CSVRLAGGGLYNEQFF. DNA of the CDR3: TGCAGCGTTCGATTGGCGGGAGGAGGGCTCTACAATGAGCAGTTCTTC.

The chain combines TRBV4-1 with TRBJ1-1; TRBD1 is a possible D gene (5 bases). Germline CDR1 and CDR2: MGHRA and YSYEKL. V lost 4 bases and J 4 bases, leaving 16 bases between the germline ends. CDR3 length: 15 amino acids. The chain's CDR3 is CASSRGGNVGTEAFF. As DNA, the CDR3 is TGCGCCAGCAGCCGGGGGGGTAACGTGGGCACTGAAGCTTTCTTT.

The table lists this clone with a count of one. This chain connects TRBV6-9 to TRBJ2-5; maybe TRBD2 (5 bases). Germline assignment: CDR1 MNHGY and CDR2 SVAAGI. The CDR3 runs to 16 residues. Trimming removed 5 bases at V and 6 bases at J, with 22 bases between. The CDR3 DNA reads TGTGCCAGCAGTCATGACTTTAGCGAGTGGCCAAAGACCCAGTACTTC. It specifies CASSHDFSEWPKTQYF.

This chain joins TRBV28 and TRBJ2-2, with 7 bases fitting TRBD1. The V and J ends lost 1 base and 4 bases, in that order; junction bases with no gene match: 3. CDR1 MDHEN and CDR2 SYDVKM come from the germline V gene. The CDR3 contains 15 residues. This CDR3 is CASSLFPGGTGELFF. CDR3 DNA sequence: TGTGCCAGCAGTTTATTCCCAGGGGGCACCGGGGAGCTGTTTTTT. Drawing the rest from reference TRBV28 and TRBJ2-2, the complete variable domain is DVKVTQSSRYLVKRTGEKVFLECVQDMDHENMFWYRQDPGLGLRLIYFSYDVKMKEKGDIPEGYSVSREKKERFSLILESASTNQTSMYLCASSLFPGGTGELFFGEGSRLTVL.

CDR3 sequence reads: CASSQARLAGGAPAKNIQYF. The CDR3, as DNA: TGCGCCAGCAGCCAAGCCCGGCTAGCGGGAGGGGCCCCAGCCAAAAACATTCAGTACTTC. This chain connects TRBV4-3 to TRBJ2-4, with 12 positions matching TRBD2. CDR3 length: 20 residues. V gave up 1 base and J gave up 0 bases; unmatched junction bases: 10. The germline gives CDR1 LGHNA, CDR2 YSLEER.

The chain couples TRBV7-2 to TRBJ2-1; 10 bases align to TRBD2. Germline CDR1 SGHTA, CDR2 FQGNSA. V lost 4 bases and J lost 7; bases outside the gene matches: 7. The CDR3 consists of 15 residues. The CDR3 DNA is TGTGCCAGCAGCTCCGGACTAGCGGTTTGGAATGAGCAGTTCTTC. Its translation is CASSSGLAVWNEQFF.

J is TRBJ1-2 and V is TRBV5-1, with 7 nucleotides matching TRBD1. The CDR3 loop spans 14 amino acids. Germline trimming cut 4 bases from V and 8 bases from J; bases unmatched to any gene: 11. Germline V CDR1 and CDR2: SGHRS, YFSETQ. CDR3 region: CASSPREGAQGYTF. DNA for the CDR3: TGCGCCAGCAGCCCCCGGGAGGGGGCGCAGGGCTACACCTTC.

The rearrangement joins TRBV15 to TRBJ2-7; the D is unclear. The CDR3 extends over 12 amino acids. Per the germline V gene, CDR1 is LNHNV and CDR2 is YYDKDF (reference sequence). Trimming took off 9 bases at V and 2 bases at J, with 11 bases between the two ends. The CDR3 DNA reads TGTGCCACTGCTACGGGTACCTACGAGCAGTACTTC. It translates to CATATGTYEQYF.

A single count supports this clone. The J gene is TRBJ2-7, the V gene TRBV10-3; TRBD2 matches 13 bases. The CDR3 extends over 15 amino acids. The germline CDR1 and CDR2 sequences are ENHRY and SYGVKD. The trim removed 4 bases at V and 5 bases at J, leaving 5 bases unmatched. The CDR3 spells CAISVLAGGLDEQYF. The DNA of the CDR3 is TGTGCCATCAGTGTACTAGCGGGAGGGCTAGACGAGCAGTACTTC.

The V and J genes are TRBV5-4 and TRBJ2-7; a weak D match, TRBD2 (8 bases). Germline CDR1 reads SGHNT; CDR2 reads YYREEE (reference sequence). The CDR3 runs 14 residues. V lost 1 base and J lost 9, with 17 bases in between. The CDR3 protein is CASSLPGRGLGQYF. In DNA, the CDR3 is TGTGCCAGCAGCTTGCCCGGGAGGGGGCTGGGGCAGTACTTC.

The chain combines TRBV28 with TRBJ2-1, with 7 positions matching TRBD1. Germline V gene data show CDR1 as MDHEN and CDR2 as SYDVKM. With 6 bases clipped from V and 0 bases from J, the junction kept 5 bases outside the gene matches. The CDR3 has 15 residues. Here the CDR3 DNA reads TGTGCCAGCAGGCACAGGGGTCACTCCTACAATGAGCAGTTCTTC. Amino acid sequence: CASRHRGHSYNEQFF.

The V gene is TRBV27, the J gene TRBJ1-1; D uncertain. This CDR3 is built from 12 residues. CDR1 and CDR2 from the germline V gene are MNHEY and SMNVEV (reference sequence). V was clipped by 5 bases and J by 5 bases, with 9 bases between them. The CDR3 loop is CASSHSGTEAFF. In DNA, the CDR3 is TGTGCCAGCAGTCACAGTGGTACTGAAGCTTTCTTT.

The V and J genes are TRBV6-5 and TRBJ2-1, with D maybe TRBD2 (5 bases). Trimming pared 7 bases from V and 6 bases from J, leaving 16 bases between. This CDR3 is 14 amino acids long. In germline, CDR1 is MNHEY, CDR2 SVGAGI. The DNA for the CDR3 is TGTGCCAGCACCCGGGCCGCGGGCTTCAATGAGCAGTTCTTC. Translating it yields CASTRAAGFNEQFF.

The chain employs TRBV7-2 and TRBJ2-3; 9 bases are shared with TRBD1. Germline V gene data show CDR1 as SGHTA and CDR2 as FQGNSA. The CDR3 runs to 17 residues. After removal of 5 bases from V and 4 bases from J, the junction contained 13 bases not matched to a gene. The CDR3 sequence is CASSPPGQGEVADTQYF. For the CDR3, the DNA is TGTGCCAGCAGCCCCCCGGGACAGGGTGAGGTGGCAGATACGCAGTATTTT.

In DNA form, the CDR3 reads TGTGCCAGCAGTGGTAGACTAGCGGGCCACAATGAGCAGTTCTTC. Translated, it gives CASSGRLAGHNEQFF. V and J are TRBV6-5 and TRBJ2-1, with TRBD2 matching over 10 bases. CDR3 length: 15 residues. The germline gives CDR1 MNHEY, CDR2 SVGAGI. V lost 5 bases and J lost 5; bases outside the gene matches: 6.

The chain links TRBV5-1 to TRBJ2-7; 7 nucleotides agree with TRBD1. The CDR3 consists of 14 residues. V lost 4 bases to trimming and J lost 1 base; unmatched junction nucleotides: 5. CDR1 SGHRS and CDR2 YFSETQ come from the germline V gene. CDR3: CASSGMTGSYEQYF. In DNA form, the CDR3 reads TGCGCCAGCAGCGGAATGACAGGGTCCTACGAGCAGTACTTC. The variable domain in full, completed from reference TRBV5-1 and TRBJ2-7, reads KAGVTQTPRYLIKTRGQQVTLSCSPISGHRSVSWYQQTPGQGLQFLFEYFSETQRNKGNFPGRFSGRQFSNSRSEMNVSTLELGDSALYLCASSGMTGSYEQYFGPGTRLTVT.

V and J are TRBV18 and TRBJ2-7; D uncertain. The V gene lost 2 bases and the J gene lost 4 bases, with 12 bases spanning the gap. This CDR3 comprises 14 residues. Germline-derived CDR1 and CDR2 are KGHSH and LQKENI. The CDR3 bases are TGTGCCAGCTCACCAGCGGACCTTGGGTACGAGCAGTACTTC. Translated: CASSPADLGYEQYF. The variable domain in full, with the rest retrieved from reference TRBV18 and TRBJ2-7, is NAGVMQNPRHLVRRRGQEARLRCSPMKGHSHVYWYRQLPEEGLKFMVYLQKENIIDESGMPKERFSAEFPKEGPSILRIQQVVRGDSAAYFCASSPADLGYEQYFGPGTRLTVT.

The rearrangement links TRBV6-5 to TRBJ2-7, with D uncertain. CDR1 MNHEY and CDR2 SVGAGI come from the germline V gene. Trimming removed 7 bases at V and 4 bases at J, with 11 bases between. The CDR3 runs to 12 residues. CDR3 sequence (DNA): TGTGCCAGCATGGGTTACGGATACGAGCAGTACTTC. Translated, it gives CASMGYGYEQYF.